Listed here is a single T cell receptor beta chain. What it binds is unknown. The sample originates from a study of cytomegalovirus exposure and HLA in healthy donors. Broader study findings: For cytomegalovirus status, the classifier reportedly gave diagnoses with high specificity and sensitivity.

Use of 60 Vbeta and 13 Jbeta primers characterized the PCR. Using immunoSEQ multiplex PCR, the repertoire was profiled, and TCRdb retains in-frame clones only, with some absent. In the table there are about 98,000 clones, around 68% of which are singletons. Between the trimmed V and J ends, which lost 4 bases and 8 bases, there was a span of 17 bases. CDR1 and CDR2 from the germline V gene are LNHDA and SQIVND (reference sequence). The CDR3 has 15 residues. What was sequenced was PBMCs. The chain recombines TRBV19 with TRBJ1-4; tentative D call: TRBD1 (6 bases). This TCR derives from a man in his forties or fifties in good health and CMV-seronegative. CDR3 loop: CASSTQQGVMEKLFF. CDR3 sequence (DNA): TGTGCCAGTAGTACTCAACAGGGTGTGATGGAAAAACTGTTTTTT.